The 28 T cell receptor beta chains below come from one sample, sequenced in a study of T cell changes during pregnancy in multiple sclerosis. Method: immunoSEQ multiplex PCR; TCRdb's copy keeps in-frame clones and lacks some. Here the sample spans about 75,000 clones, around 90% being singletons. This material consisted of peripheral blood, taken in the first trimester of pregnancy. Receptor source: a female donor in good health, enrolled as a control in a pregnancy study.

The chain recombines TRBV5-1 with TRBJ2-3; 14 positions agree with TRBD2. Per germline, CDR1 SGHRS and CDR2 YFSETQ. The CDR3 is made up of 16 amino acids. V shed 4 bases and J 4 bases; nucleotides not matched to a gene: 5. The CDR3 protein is CASSRQTSGGADTQYF. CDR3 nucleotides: TGCGCCAGCAGCAGGCAGACTAGCGGGGGGGCAGATACGCAGTATTTT.

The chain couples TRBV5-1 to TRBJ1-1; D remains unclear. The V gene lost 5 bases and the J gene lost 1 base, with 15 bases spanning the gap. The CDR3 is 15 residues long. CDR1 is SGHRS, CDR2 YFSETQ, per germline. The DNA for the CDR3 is TGCGCCAGCAGATTTGGAGGCCAGGCGAACACTGAAGCTTTCTTT. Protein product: CASRFGGQANTEAFF. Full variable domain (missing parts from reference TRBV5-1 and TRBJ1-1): KAGVTQTPRYLIKTRGQQVTLSCSPISGHRSVSWYQQTPGQGLQFLFEYFSETQRNKGNFPGRFSGRQFSNSRSEMNVSTLELGDSALYLCASRFGGQANTEAFFGQGTRLTVV.

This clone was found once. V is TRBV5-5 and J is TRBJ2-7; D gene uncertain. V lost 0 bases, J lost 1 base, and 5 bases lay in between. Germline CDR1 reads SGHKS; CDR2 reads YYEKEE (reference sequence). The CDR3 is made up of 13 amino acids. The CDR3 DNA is TGTGCCAGCAGCTTGGCCCCTTCCTACGAGCAGTACTTC. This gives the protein CASSLAPSYEQYF.

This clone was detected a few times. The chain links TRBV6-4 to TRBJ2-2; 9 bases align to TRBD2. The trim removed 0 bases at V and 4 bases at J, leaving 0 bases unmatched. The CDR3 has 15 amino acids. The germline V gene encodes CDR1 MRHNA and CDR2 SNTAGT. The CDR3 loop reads CASSDSSGSTGELFF. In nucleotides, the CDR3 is TGTGCCAGCAGTGACTCTAGCGGGAGCACCGGGGAGCTGTTTTTT.

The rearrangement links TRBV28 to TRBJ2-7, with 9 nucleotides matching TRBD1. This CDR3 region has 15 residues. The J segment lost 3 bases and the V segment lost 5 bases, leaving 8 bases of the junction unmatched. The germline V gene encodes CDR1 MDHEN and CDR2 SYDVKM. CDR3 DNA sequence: TGTGCCAGCAGTCCCTTAGGGACAGGGTTCTACGAGCAGTACTTC. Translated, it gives CASSPLGTGFYEQYF. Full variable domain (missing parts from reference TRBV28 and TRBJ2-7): DVKVTQSSRYLVKRTGEKVFLECVQDMDHENMFWYRQDPGLGLRLIYFSYDVKMKEKGDIPEGYSVSREKKERFSLILESASTNQTSMYLCASSPLGTGFYEQYFGPGTRLTVT.

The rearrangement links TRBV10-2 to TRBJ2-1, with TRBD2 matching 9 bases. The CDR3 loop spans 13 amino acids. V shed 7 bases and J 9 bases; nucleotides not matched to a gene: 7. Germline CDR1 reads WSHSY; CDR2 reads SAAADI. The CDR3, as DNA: TGCGCCAGCACGGCTAGCGGGATCCCTGAGCAGTTCTTC. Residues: CASTASGIPEQFF.

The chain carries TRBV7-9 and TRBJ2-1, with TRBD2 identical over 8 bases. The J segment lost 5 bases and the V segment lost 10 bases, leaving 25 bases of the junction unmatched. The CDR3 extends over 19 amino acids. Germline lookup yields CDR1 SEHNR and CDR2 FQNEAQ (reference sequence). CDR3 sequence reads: CATLPQGTLAGSRDNEQFF. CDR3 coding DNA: TGTGCCACGCTACCCCAGGGTACCCTAGCGGGCTCCCGAGACAATGAGCAGTTCTTC.

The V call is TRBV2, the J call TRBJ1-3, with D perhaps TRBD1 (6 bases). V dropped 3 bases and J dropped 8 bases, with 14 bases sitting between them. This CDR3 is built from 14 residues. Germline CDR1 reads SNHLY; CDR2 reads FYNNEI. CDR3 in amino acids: CASSDAQGLYTIYF. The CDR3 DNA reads TGTGCCAGCAGTGATGCACAGGGCCTTTACACCATATATTTT.

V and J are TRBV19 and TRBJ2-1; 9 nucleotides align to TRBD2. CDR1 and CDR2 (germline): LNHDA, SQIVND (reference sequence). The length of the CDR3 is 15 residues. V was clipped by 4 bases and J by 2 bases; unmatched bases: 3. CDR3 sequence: CASSNLAGTYNEQFF. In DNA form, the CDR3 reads TGTGCCAGTAGTAACCTAGCGGGAACCTACAATGAGCAGTTCTTC.

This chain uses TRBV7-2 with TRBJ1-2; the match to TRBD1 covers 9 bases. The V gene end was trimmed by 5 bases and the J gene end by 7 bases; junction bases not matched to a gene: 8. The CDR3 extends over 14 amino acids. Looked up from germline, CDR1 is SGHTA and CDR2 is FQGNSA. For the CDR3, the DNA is TGTGCCAGCAGCCCAACCCGGACAGGGGCTGGCTACACCTTC. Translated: CASSPTRTGAGYTF.

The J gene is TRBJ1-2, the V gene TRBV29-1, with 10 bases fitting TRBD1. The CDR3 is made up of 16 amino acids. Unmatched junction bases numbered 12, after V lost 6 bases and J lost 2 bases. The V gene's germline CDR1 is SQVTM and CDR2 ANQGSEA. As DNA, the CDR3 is TGCAGCGTCCTCGTAAGGGACAGGGGTGCAAACTATGGCTACACCTTC. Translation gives CSVLVRDRGANYGYTF. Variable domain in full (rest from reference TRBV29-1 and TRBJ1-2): SAVISQKPSRDICQRGTSLTIQCQVDSQVTMMFWYRQQPGQSLTLIATANQGSEATYESGFVIDKFPISRPNLTFSTLTVSNMSPEDSSIYLCSVLVRDRGANYGYTFGSGTRLTVV.

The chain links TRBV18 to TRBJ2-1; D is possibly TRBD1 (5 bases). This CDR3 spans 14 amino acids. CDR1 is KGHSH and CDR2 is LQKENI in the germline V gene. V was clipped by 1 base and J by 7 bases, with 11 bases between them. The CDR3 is CASSPQSQGNEQFF. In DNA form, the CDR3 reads TGTGCCAGCTCACCACAGTCTCAGGGTAATGAGCAGTTCTTC. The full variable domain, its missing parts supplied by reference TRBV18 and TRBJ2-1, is NAGVMQNPRHLVRRRGQEARLRCSPMKGHSHVYWYRQLPEEGLKFMVYLQKENIIDESGMPKERFSAEFPKEGPSILRIQQVVRGDSAAYFCASSPQSQGNEQFFGPGTRLTVL.

As DNA, the CDR3 is TGCGCCAGCAGCTTGGATGGCATTTCGAACACCGGGGAGCTGTTTTTT. Encoded protein: CASSLDGISNTGELFF. V is TRBV5-1 and J is TRBJ2-2, with D uncertain. The CDR3 has 16 amino acids. Germline CDR1 reads SGHRS; CDR2 reads YFSETQ. Trimming shortened V by 0 bases and J by 0 bases, and 9 bases separated the two germline ends.

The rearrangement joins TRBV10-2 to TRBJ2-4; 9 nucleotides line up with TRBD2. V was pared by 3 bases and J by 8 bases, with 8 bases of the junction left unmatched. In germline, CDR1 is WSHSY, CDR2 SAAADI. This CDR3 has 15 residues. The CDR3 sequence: CASSDGGLAEDIQYF. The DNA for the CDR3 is TGCGCCAGCAGTGATGGGGGACTAGCTGAAGACATTCAGTACTTC.

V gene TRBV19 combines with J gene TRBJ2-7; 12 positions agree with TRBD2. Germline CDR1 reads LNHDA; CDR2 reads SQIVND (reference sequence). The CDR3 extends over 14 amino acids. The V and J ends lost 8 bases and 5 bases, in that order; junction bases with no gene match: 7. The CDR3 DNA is TGTGCCAGTGGGACTAGCGGGTTAGTCCACGAGCAGTACTTC. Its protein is CASGTSGLVHEQYF. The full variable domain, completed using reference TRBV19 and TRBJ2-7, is DGGITQSPKYLFRKEGQNVTLSCEQNLNHDAMYWYRQDPGQGLRLIYYSQIVNDFQKGDIAEGYSVSREKKESFPLTVTSAQKNPTAFYLCASGTSGLVHEQYFGPGTRLTVT.

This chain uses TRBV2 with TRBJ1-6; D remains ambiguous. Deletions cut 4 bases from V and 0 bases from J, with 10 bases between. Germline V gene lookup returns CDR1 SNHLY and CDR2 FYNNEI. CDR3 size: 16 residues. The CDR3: CASSAGSSSYNSPLHF. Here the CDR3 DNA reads TGTGCCAGCAGTGCAGGATCGAGCTCCTATAATTCACCCCTCCACTTT.

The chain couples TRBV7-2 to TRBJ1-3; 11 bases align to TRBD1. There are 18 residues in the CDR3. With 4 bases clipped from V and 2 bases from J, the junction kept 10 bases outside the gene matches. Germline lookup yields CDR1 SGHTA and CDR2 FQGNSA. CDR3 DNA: TGTGCCAGCAGCTCGAGGACAGGGGGCGTATCGGCTGGAAACACCATATATTTT. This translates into CASSSRTGGVSAGNTIYF.

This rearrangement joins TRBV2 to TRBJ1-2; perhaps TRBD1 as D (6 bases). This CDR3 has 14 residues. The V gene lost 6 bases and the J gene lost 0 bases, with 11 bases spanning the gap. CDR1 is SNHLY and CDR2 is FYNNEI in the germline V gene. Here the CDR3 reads CASRRRDTNYGYTF. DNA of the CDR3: TGTGCCAGCAGGCGCCGGGACACTAACTATGGCTACACCTTC.

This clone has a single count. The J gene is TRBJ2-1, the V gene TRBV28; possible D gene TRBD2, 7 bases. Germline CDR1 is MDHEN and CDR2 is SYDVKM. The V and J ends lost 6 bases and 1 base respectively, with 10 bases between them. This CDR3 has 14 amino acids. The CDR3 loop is CASREGGSYNEQFF. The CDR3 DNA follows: TGTGCCAGCAGGGAGGGGGGGTCCTACAATGAGCAGTTCTTC.

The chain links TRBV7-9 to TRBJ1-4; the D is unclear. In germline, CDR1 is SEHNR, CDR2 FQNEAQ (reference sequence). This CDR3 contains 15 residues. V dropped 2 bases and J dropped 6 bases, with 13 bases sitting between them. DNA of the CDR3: TGTGCCAGCAGCTTATTCGGTCGTCAAGATGAAAAACTGTTTTTT. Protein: CASSLFGRQDEKLFF.

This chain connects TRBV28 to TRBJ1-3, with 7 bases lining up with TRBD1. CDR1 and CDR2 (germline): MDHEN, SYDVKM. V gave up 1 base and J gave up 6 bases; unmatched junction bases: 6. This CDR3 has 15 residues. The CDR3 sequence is CASSLLTGSLNTIYF. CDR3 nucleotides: TGTGCCAGCAGTTTATTGACAGGGTCCTTAAACACCATATATTTT.

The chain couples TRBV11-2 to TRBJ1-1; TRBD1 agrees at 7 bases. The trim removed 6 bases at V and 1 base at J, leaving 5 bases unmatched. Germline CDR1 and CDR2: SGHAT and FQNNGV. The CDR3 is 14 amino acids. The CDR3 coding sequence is TGTGCCAGCAGGTATGACAGGGAGAACACTGAAGCTTTCTTT. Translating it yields CASRYDRENTEAFF.

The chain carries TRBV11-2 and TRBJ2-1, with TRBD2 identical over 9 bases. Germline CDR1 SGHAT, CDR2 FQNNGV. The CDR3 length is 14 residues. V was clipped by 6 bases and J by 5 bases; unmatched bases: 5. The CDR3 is CASRVAGENNEQFF. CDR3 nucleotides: TGTGCCAGCAGGGTAGCGGGGGAGAACAATGAGCAGTTCTTC.

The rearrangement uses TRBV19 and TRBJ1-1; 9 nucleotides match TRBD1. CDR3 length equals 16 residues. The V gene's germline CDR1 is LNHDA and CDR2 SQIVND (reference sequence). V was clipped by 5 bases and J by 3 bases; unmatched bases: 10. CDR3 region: CASSYRGRQGDTEAFF. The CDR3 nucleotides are TGTGCCAGTAGTTACCGGGGGAGACAGGGGGACACTGAAGCTTTCTTT.

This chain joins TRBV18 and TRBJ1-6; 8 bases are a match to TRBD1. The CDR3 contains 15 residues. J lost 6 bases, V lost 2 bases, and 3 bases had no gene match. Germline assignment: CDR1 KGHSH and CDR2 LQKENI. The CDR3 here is CASSPSQGANSPLHF. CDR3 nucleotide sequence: TGTGCCAGCTCACCAAGCCAGGGGGCTAATTCACCCCTCCACTTT.

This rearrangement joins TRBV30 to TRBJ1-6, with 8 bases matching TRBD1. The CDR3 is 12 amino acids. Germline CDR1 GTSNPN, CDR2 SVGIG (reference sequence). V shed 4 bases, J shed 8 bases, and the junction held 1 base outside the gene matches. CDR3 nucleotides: TGTGCCTGGACAGGGGGCGATTCACCCCTCCACTTT. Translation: CAWTGGDSPLHF. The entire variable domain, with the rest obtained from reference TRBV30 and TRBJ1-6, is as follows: SQTIHQWPATLVQPVGSPLSLECTVEGTSNPNLYWYRQAAGRGLQLLFYSVGIGQISSEVPQNLSASRPQDRQFILSSKKLLLSDSGFYLCAWTGGDSPLHFGNGTRLTVT.

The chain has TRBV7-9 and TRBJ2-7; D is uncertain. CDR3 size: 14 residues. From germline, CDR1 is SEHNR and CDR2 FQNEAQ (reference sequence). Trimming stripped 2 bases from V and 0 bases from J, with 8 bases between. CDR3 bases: TGTGCCAGCAGCTTAACGAGCGACTCCTACGAGCAGTACTTC. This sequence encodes CASSLTSDSYEQYF.

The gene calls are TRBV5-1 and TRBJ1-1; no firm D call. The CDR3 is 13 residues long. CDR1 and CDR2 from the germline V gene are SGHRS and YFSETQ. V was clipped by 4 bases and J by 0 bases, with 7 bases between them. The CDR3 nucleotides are TGCGCCAGCAGCCCGAACATGAACACTGAAGCTTTCTTT. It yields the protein CASSPNMNTEAFF.